The 18 T cell receptor beta chains below all came from one sample that was sequenced in a study of blood T cell repertoires in COVID-19. Using immunoSEQ multiplex PCR, the repertoire was profiled, and TCRdb retains in-frame clones only, with some absent. Among fewer than 200,000 clones listed, 84% were seen once. The specimen sequenced was PBMCs or T cells enriched from blood (not recorded which). The receptors derive from a man aged 50-59 years who had recovered from COVID-19.

The rearrangement uses TRBV6-5 and TRBJ1-1; the D gene is possibly TRBD1 (6 bases). Germline V CDR1 and CDR2: MNHEY, SVGAGI. The V end was cut by 7 bases, the J end by 4 bases, with 16 bases between. The CDR3 covers 14 residues. CDR3 region: CASIITGQGTEAFF. CDR3 nucleotides: TGTGCCAGCATAATCACAGGGCAAGGCACTGAAGCTTTCTTT.

This chain links TRBV7-3 with TRBJ2-5; 11 bases map to TRBD1. The DNA end is a closer match to TRBJ2-7, so the J assignment may be wrong. CDR1 is SGHTA and CDR2 is FQGTGA in the germline V gene. The CDR3 totals 15 residues. The DNA of the CDR3 is TGTGCCAGCAGCACGGCGGGACAGGGGGTTTACGAGCAGTACTTC. Translating it yields CASSTAGQGVYEQYF.

The genes are TRBV29-1 and TRBJ2-7; 7 nucleotides agree with TRBD2. Looked up from germline, CDR1 is SQVTM and CDR2 is ANQGSEA. Germline trimming cut 6 bases from V and 7 bases from J; bases unmatched to any gene: 12. This CDR3 spans 13 amino acids. CDR3 sequence reads: CSVEWAIGGEQYF. The CDR3 nucleotides read TGCAGCGTCGAGTGGGCTATCGGGGGGGAGCAGTACTTC.

In DNA form, the CDR3 reads TGCGCCAGCAGTCAATTTCAGGGGGTGGCTGAAAAACTGTTTTTT. Protein product: CASSQFQGVAEKLFF. The chain employs TRBV4-1 and TRBJ1-4; 7 bases are a match to TRBD1. After removal of 6 bases from V and 7 bases from J, the junction contained 11 bases not matched to a gene. Germline V CDR1 and CDR2: MGHRA, YSYEKL. CDR3 length: 15 residues.

Of note for this clone: Other DNA sequences of this sample code for an identical CDR3. The rearrangement joins TRBV14 to TRBJ1-6, with D unclear. The germline V and J ends were trimmed by 6 bases and 8 bases, with 17 bases remaining between them. This CDR3 has 15 residues. Per germline, CDR1 SGHDN and CDR2 FVKESK. The CDR3 DNA reads TGTGCCAGCAGTCAAATCTCCATCCGAGATTCACCCCTCCACTTT. Its translation: CASSQISIRDSPLHF.

This chain connects TRBV5-8 to TRBJ2-3, with D perhaps matching TRBD2 (6 bases). Germline V gives CDR1 SGHTS, CDR2 YDEGEE. The CDR3 spans 18 residues. Trimming removed 2 bases from V and 2 bases from J, with 21 bases in between. CDR3 nucleotide sequence: TGTGCCAGCAGCTTAGGTTTGTGGGACTCAGCGTTCACAGATACGCAGTATTTT. It is translated as CASSLGLWDSAFTDTQYF.

This chain connects TRBV19 to TRBJ2-1; D might be TRBD1 (6 bases). There are 15 residues in the CDR3. The V and J ends lost 1 base and 7 bases respectively, with 14 bases between them. Per the germline V gene, CDR1 is LNHDA and CDR2 is SQIVND (reference sequence). CDR3 nucleotide sequence: TGTGCCAGTAGTATAGCGGCAGGGGCCTGGAATGAGCAGTTCTTC. Translating gives CASSIAAGAWNEQFF.

As for this clone: At one of its ends the junction is not consistent with the germline gene, which may arise from a read error. The genes are TRBV20-1 and TRBJ2-7; 10 positions agree with TRBD1. The CDR3 contains 13 residues. The V gene's germline CDR1 is DFQATT and CDR2 SNEGSKA (reference sequence). In DNA form, the CDR3 reads TGCAGTTCTAGTGGGACAGGGGAGAGCGAGCAGTACTTC. Translating gives CSSSGTGESEQYF.

This clone was counted once. The genes are TRBV6-1 and TRBJ1-1; D may be TRBD1 (5 bases). V was trimmed by 1 base and J by 10 bases, leaving 13 bases between them. The germline V gene encodes CDR1 MNHNS and CDR2 SASEGT. This CDR3 has 13 residues. CDR3 region: CASSEDGARGAFF. The CDR3 DNA reads as TGTGCCAGCAGTGAAGATGGGGCTAGGGGAGCTTTCTTT.

The chain has TRBV28 and TRBJ1-2; D uncertain. CDR1 and CDR2 from the germline V gene are MDHEN and SYDVKM. The CDR3 covers 13 residues. With 6 bases removed from V and 5 bases from J, the gap between germline ends came to 13 bases. Here the CDR3 DNA reads TGTGCCAGCAGCCTCGACCGGAGTTATGGCTACACCTTC. Its translation is CASSLDRSYGYTF.

The V gene is TRBV5-1, the J gene TRBJ1-2; possible D gene TRBD1, 6 bases. The length of the CDR3 is 15 residues. V dropped 4 bases and J dropped 5 bases, with 18 bases sitting between them. Per germline, CDR1 SGHRS and CDR2 YFSETQ. CDR3 amino acids: CASSTERGKSYGYTF. The CDR3 nucleotides are TGCGCCAGCAGCACTGAGAGGGGGAAATCGTATGGCTACACCTTC. Full variable domain (remainder filled in from reference TRBV5-1 and TRBJ1-2): KAGVTQTPRYLIKTRGQQVTLSCSPISGHRSVSWYQQTPGQGLQFLFEYFSETQRNKGNFPGRFSGRQFSNSRSEMNVSTLELGDSALYLCASSTERGKSYGYTFGSGTRLTVV.

This rearrangement joins TRBV7-2 to TRBJ2-5, with 10 bases lining up with TRBD2. V was pared by 6 bases and J by 5 bases, with 9 bases of the junction left unmatched. Per the germline V gene, CDR1 is SGHTA and CDR2 is FQGNSA. This CDR3 has 15 amino acids. The CDR3 nucleotides are TGTGCCAGCAGTTTCGTAGCGGGGGGAGGTGAGACCCAGTACTTC. Amino acids: CASSFVAGGGETQYF.

V usage is TRBV7-9 and J usage is TRBJ2-3; TRBD2 might be the D (5 bases). The germline CDR1 and CDR2 sequences are SEHNR and FQNEAQ (reference sequence). V dropped 4 bases and J dropped 2 bases, with 16 bases sitting between them. This CDR3 is 16 amino acids long. The CDR3 coding sequence is TGTGCCAGCAGCTATAGAACCGGGATAAACACAGATACGCAGTATTTT. This encodes CASSYRTGINTDTQYF.

The V gene is TRBV19, the J gene TRBJ1-6, with 8 bases matching TRBD1. The ends lost 6 bases at V and 6 bases at J; junction bases unmatched: 4. Looked up from germline, CDR1 is LNHDA and CDR2 is SQIVND (reference sequence). There are 14 residues in the CDR3. CDR3 loop: CASSETGANSPLHF. The CDR3, as DNA: TGTGCCAGTAGCGAGACAGGGGCTAATTCACCCCTCCACTTT.

The genes are TRBV14 and TRBJ1-1; weak D call: TRBD1 (5 bases). V lost 4 bases and J lost 3, with 9 bases in between. The CDR3 runs 13 residues. CDR1 SGHDN and CDR2 FVKESK come from the germline V gene. DNA of the CDR3: TGTGCCAGCAGCCCGGGACTGCACACTGAAGCTTTCTTT. It specifies CASSPGLHTEAFF.

This clone was detected only once. The chain has TRBV6-5 and TRBJ2-7, with TRBD1 as a possible D gene (6 bases). This CDR3 is 14 amino acids long. Germline V lookup: CDR1 MNHEY, CDR2 SVGAGI. V lost 2 bases and J lost 6, with 14 bases in between. The CDR3 DNA sequence: TGTGCCAGCAGTTACCAGCCCGAAGGGGGCGAGCAGTACTTC. This gives the protein CASSYQPEGGEQYF.

This rearrangement joins TRBV29-1 to TRBJ1-2; 8 bases are a match to TRBD1. Germline V gene data show CDR1 as SQVTM and CDR2 as ANQGSEA. V dropped 3 bases and J dropped 7; count of bases not matched to a gene: 10. The CDR3 is made up of 14 amino acids. The CDR3 is CSVDEDRAGGGYTF. As DNA, the CDR3 is TGCAGCGTTGATGAGGACAGGGCTGGTGGTGGCTACACCTTC.

The chain has TRBV4-1 and TRBJ1-2; a weak D match, TRBD1 (6 bases). The CDR3 is 14 residues long. The germline V gene encodes CDR1 MGHRA and CDR2 YSYEKL. V dropped 4 bases and J dropped 4 bases, with 13 bases sitting between them. CDR3 DNA sequence: TGCGCCAGCAGCCCGTCGACAGGTGCCTATGGCTACACCTTC. As protein: CASSPSTGAYGYTF.